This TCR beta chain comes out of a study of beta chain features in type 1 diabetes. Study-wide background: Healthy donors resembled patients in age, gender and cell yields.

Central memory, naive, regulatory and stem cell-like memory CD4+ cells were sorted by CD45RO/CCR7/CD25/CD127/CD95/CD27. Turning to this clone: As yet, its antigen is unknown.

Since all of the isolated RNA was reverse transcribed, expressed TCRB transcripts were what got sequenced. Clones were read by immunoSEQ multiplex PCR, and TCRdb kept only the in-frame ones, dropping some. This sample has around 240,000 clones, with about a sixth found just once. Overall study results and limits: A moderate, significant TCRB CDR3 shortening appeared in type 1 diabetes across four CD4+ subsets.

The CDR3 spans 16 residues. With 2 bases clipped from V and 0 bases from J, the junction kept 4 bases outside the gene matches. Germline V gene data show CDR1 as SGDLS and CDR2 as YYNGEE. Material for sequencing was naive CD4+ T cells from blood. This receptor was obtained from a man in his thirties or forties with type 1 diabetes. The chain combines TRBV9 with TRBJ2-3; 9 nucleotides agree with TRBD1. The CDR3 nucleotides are TGTGCCAGCAGCGTCAGACAGGGGGAGAGCACAGATACGCAGTATTTT. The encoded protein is CASSVRQGESTDTQYF.